This T cell receptor beta chain derives from a study of T cell changes during pregnancy in multiple sclerosis. J lost 4 bases, V lost 6 bases, and 13 bases had no gene match. Germline V gene lookup returns CDR1 LNHDA and CDR2 SQIVND (reference sequence). CDR3 length: 17 residues. Some clones are missing from TCRdb's copy, which holds only in-frame ones; the method was immunoSEQ multiplex PCR. This table has 50,000 or so clones, 93% appearing once. The specimen comprised CD8+ T cells from peripheral blood mononuclear cells, sampled after pregnancy. The rearrangement joins TRBV19 to TRBJ2-2; 8 bases map to TRBD1. This clonotype originated in a female donor with multiple sclerosis, enrolled in a pregnancy study. The CDR3 DNA reads as TGTGCCAGTAGGGCAGGGGGCCTTTTGGAAATCACCGGGGAGCTGTTTTTT. It specifies CASRAGGLLEITGELFF. Complete variable domain (other parts from reference TRBV19 and TRBJ2-2): DGGITQSPKYLFRKEGQNVTLSCEQNLNHDAMYWYRQDPGQGLRLIYYSQIVNDFQKGDIAEGYSVSREKKESFPLTVTSAQKNPTAFYLCASRAGGLLEITGELFFGEGSRLTVL.